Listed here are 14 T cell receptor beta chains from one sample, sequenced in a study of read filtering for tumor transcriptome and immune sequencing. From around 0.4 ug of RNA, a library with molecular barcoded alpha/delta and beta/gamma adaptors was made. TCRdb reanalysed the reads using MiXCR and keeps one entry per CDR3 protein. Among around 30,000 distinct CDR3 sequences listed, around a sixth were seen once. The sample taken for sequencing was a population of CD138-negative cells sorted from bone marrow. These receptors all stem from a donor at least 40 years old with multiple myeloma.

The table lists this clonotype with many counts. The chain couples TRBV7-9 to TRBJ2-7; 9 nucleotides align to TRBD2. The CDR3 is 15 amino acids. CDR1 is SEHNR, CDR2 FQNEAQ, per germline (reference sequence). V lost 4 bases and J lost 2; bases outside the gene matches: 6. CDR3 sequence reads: CASSSTSGLTYEQYF. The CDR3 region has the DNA TGTGCCAGCAGCTCGACTAGCGGACTAACCTACGAGCAGTACTTC.

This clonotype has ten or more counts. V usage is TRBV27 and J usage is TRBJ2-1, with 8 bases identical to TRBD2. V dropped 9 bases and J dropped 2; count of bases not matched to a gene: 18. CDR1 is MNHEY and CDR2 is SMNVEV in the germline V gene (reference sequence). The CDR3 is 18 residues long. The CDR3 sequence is CASLGLRVSGGTYNEQFF. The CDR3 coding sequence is TGTGCCAGTCTCGGCCTACGTGTCAGCGGGGGCACCTACAATGAGCAGTTCTTC.

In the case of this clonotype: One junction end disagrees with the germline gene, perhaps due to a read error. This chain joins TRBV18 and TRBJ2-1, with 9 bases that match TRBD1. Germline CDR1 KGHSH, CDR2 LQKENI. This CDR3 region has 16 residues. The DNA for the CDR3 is TGTGTCAGCTCACCTAGACAGGGGGAACTAGAGAATGAGCAGTTCTTC. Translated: CVSSPRQGELENEQFF.

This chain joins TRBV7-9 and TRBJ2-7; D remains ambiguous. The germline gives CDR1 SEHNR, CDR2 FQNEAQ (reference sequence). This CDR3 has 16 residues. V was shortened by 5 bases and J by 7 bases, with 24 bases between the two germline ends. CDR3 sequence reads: CASSGAGSGASLEQYF. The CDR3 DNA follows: TGTGCCAGCAGCGGAGCAGGCTCAGGCGCATCGCTAGAGCAGTACTTC.

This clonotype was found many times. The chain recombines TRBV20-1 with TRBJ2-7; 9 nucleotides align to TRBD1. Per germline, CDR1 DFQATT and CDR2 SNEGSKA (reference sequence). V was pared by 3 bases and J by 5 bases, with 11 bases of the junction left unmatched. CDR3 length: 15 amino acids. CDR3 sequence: CSASSPRDRAHEQYF. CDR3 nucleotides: TGCAGTGCTAGTTCACCCCGGGACAGGGCCCACGAGCAGTACTTC.

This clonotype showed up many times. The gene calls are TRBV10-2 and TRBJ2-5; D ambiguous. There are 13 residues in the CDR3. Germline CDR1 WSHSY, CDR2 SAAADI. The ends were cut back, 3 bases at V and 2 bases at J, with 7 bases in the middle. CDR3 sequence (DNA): TGCGCCAGCAGTGAAGCCCCTCAAGAGACCCAGTACTTC. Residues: CASSEAPQETQYF.

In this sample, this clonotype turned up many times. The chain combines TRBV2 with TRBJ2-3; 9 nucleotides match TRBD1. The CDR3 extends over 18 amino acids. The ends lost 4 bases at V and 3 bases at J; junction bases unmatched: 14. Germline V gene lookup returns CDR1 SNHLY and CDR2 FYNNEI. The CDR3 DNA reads TGTGCCAGCAGTGGAGTTGTTATGGGACAGGGAGCGACAGATACGCAGTATTTT. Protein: CASSGVVMGQGATDTQYF.

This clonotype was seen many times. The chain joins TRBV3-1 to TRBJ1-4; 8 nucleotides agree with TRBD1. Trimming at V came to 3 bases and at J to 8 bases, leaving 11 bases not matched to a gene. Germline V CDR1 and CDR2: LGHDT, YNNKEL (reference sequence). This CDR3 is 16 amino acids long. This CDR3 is CASSQSRGPGDEKLFF. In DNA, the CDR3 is TGTGCCAGCAGCCAGTCCAGGGGGCCAGGGGACGAAAAACTGTTTTTT.

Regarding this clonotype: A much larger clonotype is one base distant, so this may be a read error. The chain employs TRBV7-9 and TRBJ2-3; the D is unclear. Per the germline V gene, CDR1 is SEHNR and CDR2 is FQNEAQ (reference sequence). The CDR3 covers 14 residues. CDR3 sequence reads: CASSFDPTTDAQYF. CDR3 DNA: TGTGCCAGCAGCTTCGATCCCACCACAGATGCGCAGTATTTT. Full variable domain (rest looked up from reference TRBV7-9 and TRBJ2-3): DTGVSQNPRHKITKRGQNVTFRCDPISEHNRLYWYRQTLGQGPEFLTYFQNEAQLEKSRLLSDRFSAERPKGSFSTLEIQRTEQGDSAMYLCASSFDPTTDAQYFGPGTRLTVL.

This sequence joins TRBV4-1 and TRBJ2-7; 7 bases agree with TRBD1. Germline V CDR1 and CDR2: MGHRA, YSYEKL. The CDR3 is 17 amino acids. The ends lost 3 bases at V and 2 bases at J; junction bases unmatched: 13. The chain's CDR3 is CASSHRTGDTNPYEQYF. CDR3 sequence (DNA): TGCGCCAGCAGCCATCGAACAGGGGACACCAACCCCTACGAGCAGTACTTC.

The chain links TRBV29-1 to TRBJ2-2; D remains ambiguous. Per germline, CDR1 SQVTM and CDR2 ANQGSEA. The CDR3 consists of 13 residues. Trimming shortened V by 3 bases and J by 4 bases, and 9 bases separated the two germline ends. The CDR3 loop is CSVDWVGTGELFF. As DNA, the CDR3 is TGCAGCGTTGACTGGGTCGGCACCGGGGAGCTGTTTTTT.

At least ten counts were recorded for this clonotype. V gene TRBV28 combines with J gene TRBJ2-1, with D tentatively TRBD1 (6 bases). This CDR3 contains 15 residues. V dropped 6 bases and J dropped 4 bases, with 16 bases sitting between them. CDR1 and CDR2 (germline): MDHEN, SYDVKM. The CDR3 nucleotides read TGTGCCAGCAGCCACGGGACAAGGACTTACAATGAGCAGTTCTTC. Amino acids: CASSHGTRTYNEQFF.

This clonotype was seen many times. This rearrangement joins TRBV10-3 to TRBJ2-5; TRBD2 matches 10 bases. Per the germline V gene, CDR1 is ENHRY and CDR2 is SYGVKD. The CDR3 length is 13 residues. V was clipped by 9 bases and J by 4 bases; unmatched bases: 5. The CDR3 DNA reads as TGTGCCATGTCTAGCGGGGGTGCAGAGACCCAGTACTTC. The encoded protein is CAMSSGGAETQYF.

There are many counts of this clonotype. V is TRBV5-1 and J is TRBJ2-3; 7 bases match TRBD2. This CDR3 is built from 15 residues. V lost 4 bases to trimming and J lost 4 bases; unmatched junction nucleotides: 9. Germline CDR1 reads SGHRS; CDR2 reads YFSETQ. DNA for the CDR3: TGCGCCAGCAGCCCGACTAGCAACCGCCCAGATACGCAGTATTTT. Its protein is CASSPTSNRPDTQYF.